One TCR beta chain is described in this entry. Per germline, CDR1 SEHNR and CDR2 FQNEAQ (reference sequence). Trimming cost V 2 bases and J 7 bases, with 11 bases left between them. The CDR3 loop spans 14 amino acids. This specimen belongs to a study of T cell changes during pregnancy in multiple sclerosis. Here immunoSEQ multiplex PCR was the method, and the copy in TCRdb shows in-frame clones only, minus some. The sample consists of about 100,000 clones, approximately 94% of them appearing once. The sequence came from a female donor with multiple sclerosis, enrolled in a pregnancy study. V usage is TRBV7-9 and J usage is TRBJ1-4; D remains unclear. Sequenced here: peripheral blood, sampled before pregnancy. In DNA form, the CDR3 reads TGTGCCAGCAGCTTAAACTACGGTGGTGAAAAACTGTTTTTT. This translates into CASSLNYGGEKLFF. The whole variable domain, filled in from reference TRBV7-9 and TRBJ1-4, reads DTGVSQNPRHKITKRGQNVTFRCDPISEHNRLYWYRQTLGQGPEFLTYFQNEAQLEKSRLLSDRFSAERPKGSFSTLEIQRTEQGDSAMYLCASSLNYGGEKLFFGSGTQLSVL.